These 23 T cell receptor beta chains share one sample of origin, sequenced in a study of cytomegalovirus exposure and HLA in healthy donors. Primers: 60 Vbeta forward and 13 Jbeta reverse. The assay was immunoSEQ multiplex PCR, and TCRdb's table has in-frame clones only and misses some. The sample lists more than 150,000 clones, more than 60% seen once, with less than 1.5% in the top ten. Source material: PBMCs. The receptors were sampled from a man aged 18 to 30 in good health and CMV-seronegative.

The rearrangement joins TRBV13 to TRBJ1-2; the match to TRBD1 covers 10 bases. In germline, CDR1 is PRHDT, CDR2 FYEKMQ (reference sequence). V was pared by 5 bases and J by 4 bases, with 7 bases of the junction left unmatched. This CDR3 comprises 15 residues. The CDR3 coding sequence is TGTGCCAGCAGCCGACAGGGGGCGCTCGGCTATGGCTACACCTTC. It yields the protein CASSRQGALGYGYTF.

About this clone: Mismatch with germline at one junction end may stem from a read error. V is TRBV7-7 and J is TRBJ2-3; a possible D gene is TRBD1 (6 bases). Germline lookup yields CDR1 SSHAT and CDR2 FNYEAQ (reference sequence). The CDR3 totals 13 residues. CDR3 sequence reads: CASSQGRADTQYF. The CDR3 DNA reads TGTGCTAGCAGCCAGGGGCGGGCGGATACGCAGTATTTT. Full variable domain (outside the CDR3, taken from reference TRBV7-7 and TRBJ2-3): GAGVSQSPRYKVTKRGQDVTLRCDPISSHATLYWYQQALGQGPEFLTYFNYEAQPDKSGLPSDRFSAERPEGSISTLTIQRTEQRDSAMYRCASSQGRADTQYFGPGTRLTVL.

The V call is TRBV5-6, the J call TRBJ1-1, with 7 bases fitting TRBD1. CDR1 and CDR2 from the germline V gene are SGHDT and YYEEEE. The CDR3 extends over 12 amino acids. Germline trimming cut 3 bases from V and 12 bases from J; bases unmatched to any gene: 8. The CDR3 DNA reads TGTGCCAGCAGCTCCCGGACAGGTTGGACTTTCTTT. It specifies CASSSRTGWTFF.

The chain couples TRBV29-1 to TRBJ2-5, with D perhaps TRBD1 (6 bases). The CDR3 totals 17 residues. Germline-derived CDR1 and CDR2 are SQVTM and ANQGSEA. V was pared by 1 base and J by 5 bases, with 23 bases between. The CDR3 nucleotides read TGCAGCGTTGAAGGGCGTCCTGGGCAGGGGCGGAGGGAGACCCAGTACTTC. Its protein product is CSVEGRPGQGRRETQYF.

This clone was seen only once. The gene calls are TRBV6-6 and TRBJ2-1, with D uncertain. Germline V gene sequence: CDR1 MNHNY, CDR2 SVGAGI (reference sequence). The ends were cut back, 2 bases at V and 6 bases at J, with 8 bases in the middle. The CDR3 runs to 13 residues. The CDR3 DNA reads as TGTGCCAGCAGTTACGGGCAGGCCAATGAGCAGTTCTTC. Protein sequence: CASSYGQANEQFF.

The chain has TRBV18 and TRBJ2-7, with a possible D match to TRBD2 (5 bases). The germline V gene encodes CDR1 KGHSH and CDR2 LQKENI. V was pared by 1 base and J by 6 bases, with 19 bases between. The CDR3 consists of 16 residues. The CDR3 sequence is CASSPLEARSNGEQYF. In nucleotides, the CDR3 is TGTGCCAGCTCACCACTGGAGGCGAGGAGTAATGGCGAGCAGTACTTC.

This clone was observed a handful of times. The CDR3 here is CASSLEGAGGNTIYF. The CDR3 coding sequence is TGTGCCAGCAGCTTAGAGGGGGCAGGCGGAAACACCATATATTTT. This rearrangement joins TRBV5-8 to TRBJ1-3; 7 bases line up with TRBD1. Germline V gives CDR1 SGHTS, CDR2 YDEGEE. The CDR3 totals 15 residues. The V and J ends lost 2 bases and 4 bases, in that order; junction bases with no gene match: 6. The variable domain in full, with the rest retrieved from reference TRBV5-8 and TRBJ1-3, is EAGVTQSPTHLIKTRGQQATLRCSPISGHTSVYWYQQALGLGLQFLLWYDEGEERNRGNFPPRFSGRQFPNYSSELNVNALELEDSALYLCASSLEGAGGNTIYFGEGSWLTVV.

The chain has TRBV19 and TRBJ2-2, with 7 positions matching TRBD1. The CDR3 spans 13 residues. Looked up from germline, CDR1 is LNHDA and CDR2 is SQIVND (reference sequence). With V trimmed by 5 bases and J by 6 bases, 3 bases remained unmatched. DNA for the CDR3: TGTGCCAGTAGTGACAGGGTCGCCGGGGAGCTGTTTTTT. Translated, it gives CASSDRVAGELFF. The full variable domain, with the rest looked up from reference TRBV19 and TRBJ2-2, is DGGITQSPKYLFRKEGQNVTLSCEQNLNHDAMYWYRQDPGQGLRLIYYSQIVNDFQKGDIAEGYSVSREKKESFPLTVTSAQKNPTAFYLCASSDRVAGELFFGEGSRLTVL.

This rearrangement joins TRBV6-5 to TRBJ1-6, with no clear D. Germline V CDR1 and CDR2: MNHEY, SVGAGI. The CDR3 covers 14 residues. Trimming took 5 bases from V and 1 from J, leaving 6 bases between them. The CDR3 sequence is CASSARSYNSPLHF. CDR3 DNA sequence: TGTGCCAGCAGTGCCCGGTCCTATAATTCACCCCTCCACTTT.

The chain joins TRBV13 to TRBJ1-2, with D perhaps matching TRBD1 (6 bases). This CDR3 region has 13 residues. Germline lookup yields CDR1 PRHDT and CDR2 FYEKMQ (reference sequence). Trimming removed 8 bases at V and 1 base at J, with 11 bases between. Written as DNA, the CDR3 is TGTGCCAGCGCGGACAGCTTTAACTATGGCTACACCTTC. Amino acids: CASADSFNYGYTF.

This chain links TRBV19 with TRBJ2-3; TRBD2 aligns across 9 bases. The CDR3 is 17 residues long. V shed 5 bases and J 1 base; nucleotides not matched to a gene: 10. The germline V gene has CDR1 LNHDA and CDR2 SQIVND (reference sequence). The CDR3, as DNA: TGTGCCAGTAGTGCGGGGACTAGCCTTCTTGGCACAGATACGCAGTATTTT. Its protein product is CASSAGTSLLGTDTQYF.

DNA of the CDR3: TGCAGCGGAAGGGGGCAGACAGATACGCAGTATTTT. It specifies CSGRGQTDTQYF. V gene TRBV29-1 combines with J gene TRBJ2-3; 7 bases match TRBD1. J was trimmed by 3 bases and V by 7 bases; bases with no gene match: 4. The CDR3 extends over 12 amino acids. The germline V gene encodes CDR1 SQVTM and CDR2 ANQGSEA.

The chain is built from TRBV5-1 and TRBJ2-3, with TRBD2 identical over 12 bases. V shed 0 bases and J 0 bases; nucleotides not matched to a gene: 5. Germline V lookup: CDR1 SGHRS, CDR2 YFSETQ. The CDR3 is made up of 18 amino acids. CDR3 in amino acids: CASSLGLAGGFSTDTQYF. For the CDR3, the DNA is TGCGCCAGCAGCTTGGGCCTAGCGGGGGGGTTTAGCACAGATACGCAGTATTTT.

The V call is TRBV9, the J call TRBJ2-3, with 7 bases identical to TRBD1. The CDR3 contains 15 residues. CDR1 is SGDLS and CDR2 is YYNGEE in the germline V gene. Losses at the gene ends were 3 bases for V and 4 bases for J; bases not matched to a gene: 8. CDR3 sequence reads: CASSATQGRADTQYF. CDR3 DNA: TGTGCCAGCAGCGCGACACAGGGGCGGGCAGATACGCAGTATTTT.

J is TRBJ1-2 and V is TRBV5-4; 10 positions agree with TRBD1. The ends lost 3 bases at V and 5 bases at J; junction bases unmatched: 1. The CDR3 consists of 13 residues. In germline, CDR1 is SGHNT, CDR2 YYREEE (reference sequence). The CDR3 protein is CASSWTGGYGYTF. CDR3 coding DNA: TGTGCCAGCAGCTGGACAGGGGGGTATGGCTACACCTTC.

CDR3 protein: CASSPERPGVTNYGYTF. The CDR3 DNA reads as TGTGCCAGCTCACCAGAACGGCCAGGCGTTACTAACTATGGCTACACCTTC. The gene calls are TRBV18 and TRBJ1-2; D remains unclear. V was shortened by 2 bases and J by 0 bases, with 16 bases between the two germline ends. Germline assignment: CDR1 KGHSH and CDR2 LQKENI. The CDR3 length is 17 residues.

V usage is TRBV10-2 and J usage is TRBJ2-3; 7 bases align to TRBD1. V was pared by 6 bases and J by 1 base, with 4 bases of the junction left unmatched. CDR3 length: 14 amino acids. Germline CDR1 and CDR2: WSHSY and SAAADI. As DNA, the CDR3 is TGCGCCAGCAGGAGGGGGCTGGGCACAGATACGCAGTATTTT. It yields the protein CASRRGLGTDTQYF.

The V call is TRBV18, the J call TRBJ2-3; D remains unclear. Per germline, CDR1 KGHSH and CDR2 LQKENI. V lost 9 bases to trimming and J lost 2 bases, with 6 bases between them. The length of the CDR3 is 11 residues. The CDR3 spells CASGDTDTQYF. CDR3 DNA: TGTGCCAGTGGAGACACAGATACGCAGTATTTT.

The chain couples TRBV5-5 to TRBJ2-1; the match to TRBD2 covers 9 bases. Unmatched junction bases numbered 5, after V lost 1 base and J lost 3 bases. The CDR3 has 16 amino acids. Per germline, CDR1 SGHKS and CDR2 YYEKEE (reference sequence). Here the CDR3 reads CASSLSAAGGYNEQFF. The CDR3 DNA is TGTGCCAGCAGCTTGTCGGCAGCGGGGGGCTACAATGAGCAGTTCTTC.

The rearrangement uses TRBV2 and TRBJ1-1; 8 bases align to TRBD1. The germline gives CDR1 SNHLY, CDR2 FYNNEI. J lost 6 bases, V lost 11 bases, and 8 bases had no gene match. This CDR3 is built from 12 residues. CDR3 amino acids: CAGQGIVSEAFF. DNA for the CDR3: TGTGCCGGACAGGGCATCGTGTCTGAAGCTTTCTTT.

V and J are TRBV9 and TRBJ2-5; 8 nucleotides line up with TRBD2. V lost 0 bases and J lost 5; bases outside the gene matches: 9. Germline V CDR1 and CDR2: SGDLS, YYNGEE. The CDR3 is 16 residues long. CDR3 amino acids: CASSVGAGAPSETQYF. The DNA for the CDR3 is TGTGCCAGCAGCGTAGGAGCGGGGGCCCCCAGTGAGACCCAGTACTTC. Full variable domain (missing parts from reference TRBV9 and TRBJ2-5): DSGVTQTPKHLITATGQRVTLRCSPRSGDLSVYWYQQSLDQGLQFLIQYYNGEERAKGNILERFSAQQFPDLHSELNLSSLELGDSALYFCASSVGAGAPSETQYFGPGTRLLVL.

This clone has just one count. This chain links TRBV27 with TRBJ2-7, with 10 bases lining up with TRBD2. The CDR3 has 16 amino acids. Unmatched junction bases numbered 12, after V lost 4 bases and J lost 6 bases. In germline, CDR1 is MNHEY, CDR2 SMNVEV (reference sequence). CDR3 residues: CASSYSGGTSGGEQYF. The CDR3 region has the DNA TGTGCCAGCAGTTATAGCGGGGGGACCTCTGGGGGCGAGCAGTACTTC.

The chain couples TRBV9 to TRBJ2-5; TRBD2 agrees at 7 bases. Germline CDR1 SGDLS, CDR2 YYNGEE. This CDR3 is built from 15 residues. V was pared by 1 base and J by 5 bases, with 8 bases of the junction left unmatched. The CDR3, as DNA: TGTGCCAGCAGCGTACGGCGGGCGGGAGATGAGACCCAGTACTTC. Translation gives CASSVRRAGDETQYF.